Listed below are T cell receptor beta chains from one sample, sequenced in a study of shared clonotypes between healthy human individuals. Profiling relied on immunoSEQ multiplex PCR, and the TCRdb table lists in-frame clones only, not all of them. The data show around 1,000,000 clones, 70% to 80% seen once. The sequencing input was memory CD4+ T cells from PBMCs. The source of these receptors is a man aged 18 to 30 in good health. Some clones in this sample may be carry-over from other donors' samples. The CDR3 runs from the conserved cysteine through the conserved F or W.

CDR3aa: CASSSGQGNEQFF
j_gene: TRBJ2-1
v_gene: TRBV28

CDR3aa: CASSWGDYGYTF
j_gene: TRBJ1-2
v_gene: TRBV5-1

CDR3aa: CASSPDRGQGQYF
j_gene: TRBJ2-7
v_gene: TRBV18

CDR3aa: CASGMGQGRLEAFF
j_gene: TRBJ1-1
v_gene: TRBV18

CDR3aa: CASRGQGLRQETQYF
j_gene: TRBJ2-5
v_gene: TRBV2

CDR3aa: CASSSPLRDRGSSGNTIYF
j_gene: TRBJ1-3
v_gene: TRBV28

CDR3aa: CASTLYSNQPQHF
j_gene: TRBJ1-5
v_gene: TRBV28

CDR3aa: CASSALGRLSNQPQHF
j_gene: TRBJ1-5
v_gene: TRBV19

CDR3aa: CASSLGTGGGGYTF
j_gene: TRBJ1-2
v_gene: TRBV5-1

CDR3aa: CASMRGPGENIQYF
j_gene: TRBJ2-4
v_gene: TRBV28

CDR3aa: CASSLSGQEHGYTF
j_gene: TRBJ1-2
v_gene: TRBV28

CDR3aa: CASSDRGQSNYGYTF
j_gene: TRBJ1-2
v_gene: TRBV10-2

CDR3aa: CASSLESGSQPQHF
j_gene: TRBJ1-5
v_gene: TRBV5-1

CDR3aa: CASSGETGRKQFF
j_gene: TRBJ2-1
v_gene: TRBV6-5

CDR3aa: CASSNRGPYEQYF
j_gene: .
v_gene: TRBV6-5

CDR3aa: CASSVTGATYEQYF
j_gene: TRBJ2-7
v_gene: TRBV9

CDR3aa: CAGTGENYGYTF
j_gene: TRBJ1-2
v_gene: TRBV30

CDR3aa: CASSLSGDTTGGYTF
j_gene: TRBJ1-2
v_gene: TRBV7-9

CDR3aa: CASTMGQGSYEQYF
j_gene: TRBJ2-7
v_gene: TRBV9

CDR3aa: CASSLGGSLGQPQHF
j_gene: TRBJ1-5
v_gene: TRBV7-9

CDR3aa: CASSLAGNPDTQYF
j_gene: TRBJ2-3
v_gene: TRBV7-2

CDR3aa: CASSLAAGNYEQYF
j_gene: TRBJ2-7
v_gene: TRBV7-2

CDR3aa: CASRSVDTAEQYF
j_gene: TRBJ2-7
v_gene: TRBV19

CDR3aa: CSVEDSSGATDTQYF
j_gene: TRBJ2-3
v_gene: TRBV29-1

CDR3aa: CASSKSPRETQYF
j_gene: TRBJ2-5
v_gene: TRBV6-5

CDR3aa: CSVGKVQGTGELFF
j_gene: TRBJ2-2
v_gene: TRBV29-1

CDR3aa: CASSQVLPDLSVRGITGELFF
j_gene: TRBJ2-2
v_gene: TRBV4-1

CDR3aa: CASSSLGRGNYGYTF
j_gene: TRBJ1-2
v_gene: TRBV11-2

CDR3aa: CATSRGGQGSHEQYF
j_gene: TRBJ2-7
v_gene: TRBV15

CDR3aa: CASSLDGGGGMAQYF
j_gene: TRBJ2-3
v_gene: TRBV7-9

CDR3aa: CASSSYLGGSTQYF
j_gene: TRBJ2-5
v_gene: TRBV2

CDR3aa: CASSRQGASKTQYF
j_gene: TRBJ2-5
v_gene: TRBV6-5

CDR3aa: CASSSGTSGSYEQYF
j_gene: .
v_gene: TRBV5-4

CDR3aa: CASSFGQLNTGELFF
j_gene: TRBJ2-2
v_gene: TRBV11-2

CDR3aa: CASSDYLGADYNEQFF
j_gene: TRBJ2-1
v_gene: TRBV9

CDR3aa: CAWSPTRAEGNQPQHF
j_gene: TRBJ1-5
v_gene: TRBV30

CDR3aa: CASSTRQAASTDTQYF
j_gene: TRBJ2-3
v_gene: TRBV18

CDR3aa: CASSKAPQEDTQYF
j_gene: TRBJ2-3
v_gene: TRBV21-1

CDR3aa: CASSYRTGPGTSEYNEQFF
j_gene: TRBJ2-1
v_gene: TRBV5-5

CDR3aa: CAWSGGDYTEAFF
j_gene: TRBJ1-1
v_gene: TRBV30

CDR3aa: CASSLGRRGRLSGYTF
j_gene: TRBJ1-2
v_gene: TRBV5-8

CDR3aa: CASNRDRGTDTQYF
j_gene: TRBJ2-3
v_gene: TRBV5-4

CDR3aa: CASRVMGRGRENTIYF
j_gene: TRBJ1-3
v_gene: TRBV2